The sequence of this T cell receptor beta chain was determined in a study of CD8 T cells in ankylosing spondylitis. Findings of the study overall: What seemed typical of ankylosing spondylitis blood was a TCR beta motif built from under 10 highly homologous variants. A subset of motif variants has previously been described in the synovial fluid and blood of reactive arthritis.

This CDR3 contains 17 residues. Trimming stripped 3 bases from V and 2 bases from J, with 18 bases between. CDR1 and CDR2 (germline): MDHEN, SYDVKM. One entry per CDR3 protein, called by TCRdb with MiXCR from the 5' RACE reads. This repertoire shows fewer than 250,000 distinct CDR3 sequences, about 16% found once; its top ten account for more than 40%. This clonotype has more than one count but fewer than ten. What it recognizes is unknown. The chain employs TRBV28 and TRBJ2-3, with D perhaps TRBD1 (6 bases). The specimen sequenced was blood, either unsorted or a sorted T cell fraction (not recorded which). The TCR sequence derives from a male donor with ankylosing spondylitis. The CDR3 DNA follows: TGTGCCAGCAGTTTGGCTATTATGGGGGCTTCCACAGATACGCAGTATTTT. Protein: CASSLAIMGASTDTQYF. Using reference TRBV28 and TRBJ2-3 for the parts outside the CDR3, the full variable domain is DVKVTQSSRYLVKRTGEKVFLECVQDMDHENMFWYRQDPGLGLRLIYFSYDVKMKEKGDIPEGYSVSREKKERFSLILESASTNQTSMYLCASSLAIMGASTDTQYFGPGTRLTVL.